This passage covers 26 T cell receptor beta chains from one sample sequenced in a study of blood T cell repertoires in COVID-19. Libraries were prepared by immunoSEQ multiplex PCR; TCRdb keeps only in-frame clonotypes and omits some of them. The data hold about 220,000 clones, with 82% observed a single time. Sequencing used peripheral blood. These receptors came from a woman aged 70-85 years with COVID-19, enrolled during active disease.

The rearrangement joins TRBV10-2 to TRBJ2-7; TRBD1 is a possible D gene (5 bases). Deletions cut 4 bases from V and 3 bases from J, with 16 bases between. The CDR3 has 15 residues. Looked up from germline, CDR1 is WSHSY and CDR2 is SAAADI. CDR3 residues: CASSGVGQSIYEQYF. The CDR3 nucleotides read TGCGCCAGCAGTGGGGTGGGGCAGAGCATCTACGAGCAGTACTTC.

The V gene is TRBV18, the J gene TRBJ2-7; a possible D gene is TRBD2 (5 bases). With 6 bases removed from V and 3 bases from J, the gap between germline ends came to 12 bases. CDR1 is KGHSH and CDR2 is LQKENI in the germline V gene. The CDR3 contains 13 residues. The DNA of the CDR3 is TGTGCCAGCTCTCCTGGGAGAGACTACGAGCAGTACTTC. Its translation is CASSPGRDYEQYF.

The chain recombines TRBV7-9 with TRBJ2-2; the D gene is possibly TRBD1 (6 bases). CDR1 is SEHNR and CDR2 is FQNEAQ in the germline V gene (reference sequence). This CDR3 has 14 amino acids. V shed 5 bases and J shed 6 bases, with 13 bases lying between them. This chain's CDR3 is CASSKSGDAGELFF. DNA of the CDR3: TGTGCCAGCAGCAAGTCAGGGGACGCCGGGGAGCTGTTTTTT.

Written as DNA, the CDR3 is TGCGCCAGCAGCTTCCGGACAGGGCCCTACGAGCAGTACTTC. Protein sequence: CASSFRTGPYEQYF. The J gene is TRBJ2-7, the V gene TRBV5-1; 8 bases line up with TRBD1. The CDR3 contains 14 residues. V gave up 2 bases and J gave up 2 bases; unmatched junction bases: 3. Germline CDR1 reads SGHRS; CDR2 reads YFSETQ. The whole variable domain, filled in from reference TRBV5-1 and TRBJ2-7, reads KAGVTQTPRYLIKTRGQQVTLSCSPISGHRSVSWYQQTPGQGLQFLFEYFSETQRNKGNFPGRFSGRQFSNSRSEMNVSTLELGDSALYLCASSFRTGPYEQYFGPGTRLTVT.

The CDR3 spells CAWRHGGRIDTQYF. CDR3 coding DNA: TGTGCCTGGAGACATGGAGGGAGGATAGATACGCAGTATTTT. The chain employs TRBV30 and TRBJ2-3; TRBD2 might be the D (6 bases). The germline V and J ends were trimmed by 3 bases and 5 bases, with 15 bases remaining between them. Germline CDR1 and CDR2: GTSNPN and SVGIG (reference sequence). This CDR3 is 14 amino acids long.

The rearrangement uses TRBV7-2 and TRBJ2-4; the D gene is possibly TRBD1 (6 bases). Between the trimmed V and J ends, which lost 5 bases and 6 bases, there was a span of 14 bases. Germline CDR1 reads SGHTA; CDR2 reads FQGNSA. The CDR3 runs to 14 residues. Here the CDR3 reads CASSPTLDRNIQYF. CDR3 DNA sequence: TGTGCCAGCAGCCCTACCCTGGACAGAAACATTCAGTACTTC. Full variable domain (remainder filled in from reference TRBV7-2 and TRBJ2-4): GAGVSQSPSNKVTEKGKDVELRCDPISGHTALYWYRQSLGQGLEFLIYFQGNSAPDKSGLPSDRFSAERTGGSVSTLTIQRTQQEDSAVYLCASSPTLDRNIQYFGAGTRLSVL.

The rearrangement links TRBV28 to TRBJ2-1; perhaps TRBD1 as D (6 bases). Trimming cost V 7 bases and J 1 base, with 14 bases left between them. This CDR3 contains 15 residues. Germline V gives CDR1 MDHEN, CDR2 SYDVKM. CDR3 in amino acids: CASIAGAGSYNEQFF. CDR3 coding DNA: TGTGCCAGCATCGCAGGGGCAGGATCCTACAATGAGCAGTTCTTC.

The chain employs TRBV5-8 and TRBJ1-4; TRBD1 agrees at 8 bases. This CDR3 comprises 14 residues. Looked up from germline, CDR1 is SGHTS and CDR2 is YDEGEE. After removal of 5 bases from V and 4 bases from J, the junction contained 4 bases not matched to a gene. CDR3 sequence reads: CASRRTGSNEKLFF. The CDR3 DNA reads as TGTGCCAGCAGGCGGACAGGGAGTAATGAAAAACTGTTTTTT.

V and J are TRBV6-5 and TRBJ1-4; D remains unclear. V was cut by 0 bases and J by 5 bases, with 13 bases left in between. From germline, CDR1 is MNHEY and CDR2 SVGAGI. This CDR3 has 16 residues. CDR3 protein: CASSYSIVRGNEKLFF. The CDR3 DNA is TGTGCCAGCAGTTACTCGATCGTACGGGGAAATGAAAAACTGTTTTTT.

In nucleotides, the CDR3 is TGTGCCAGCAGTCCCCGACAGGGCCTTACGCAGTATTTT. Its translation is CASSPRQGLTQYF. This rearrangement joins TRBV27 to TRBJ2-3; 7 bases agree with TRBD1. The J segment lost 8 bases and the V segment lost 5 bases, leaving 7 bases of the junction unmatched. The CDR3 loop spans 13 amino acids. Looked up from germline, CDR1 is MNHEY and CDR2 is SMNVEV (reference sequence).

V and J are TRBV27 and TRBJ2-7, with 7 bases that match TRBD1. With V trimmed by 8 bases and J by 5 bases, 6 bases remained unmatched. This CDR3 is built from 12 residues. Germline CDR1 is MNHEY and CDR2 is SMNVEV (reference sequence). The CDR3 coding sequence is TGTGCCAGCGGACATACAGGGGACGAGCAGTACTTC. Amino acids: CASGHTGDEQYF.

This clone is a singleton in its sample. The chain carries TRBV5-6 and TRBJ1-2, with 7 bases matching TRBD1. There are 16 residues in the CDR3. Germline-derived CDR1 and CDR2 are SGHDT and YYEEEE. The V and J ends lost 0 bases and 7 bases, in that order; junction bases with no gene match: 12. The CDR3 DNA sequence: TGTGCCAGCAGCTTGGATGGCTACAGGGGAGTATCTGGCTACACCTTC. Residues: CASSLDGYRGVSGYTF.

This sequence joins TRBV5-1 and TRBJ1-1; no firm D call. V dropped 1 base and J dropped 0 bases, with 19 bases sitting between them. This CDR3 contains 18 residues. The germline V gene has CDR1 SGHRS and CDR2 YFSETQ. CDR3 coding DNA: TGCGCCAGCAGCTTGCTCCCGGGTGGCAGTACTTTGAACACTGAAGCTTTCTTT. This sequence encodes CASSLLPGGSTLNTEAFF.

In DNA form, the CDR3 reads TGTGCCAGTAGTATAGGTCGTGCGGGACTAGCGGGAGTGGTAGATGAGCAGTTCTTC. Protein: CASSIGRAGLAGVVDEQFF. This chain links TRBV19 with TRBJ2-1; 14 bases agree with TRBD2. V shed 1 base, J shed 8 bases, and the junction held 13 bases outside the gene matches. CDR3 size: 19 residues. From germline, CDR1 is LNHDA and CDR2 SQIVND (reference sequence). The variable domain in full, with the rest retrieved from reference TRBV19 and TRBJ2-1, is DGGITQSPKYLFRKEGQNVTLSCEQNLNHDAMYWYRQDPGQGLRLIYYSQIVNDFQKGDIAEGYSVSREKKESFPLTVTSAQKNPTAFYLCASSIGRAGLAGVVDEQFFGPGTRLTVL.

In its sample, this clone was seen once. The chain couples TRBV29-1 to TRBJ2-1, with TRBD2 identical over 8 bases. The CDR3 is 13 amino acids. V was clipped by 4 bases and J by 7 bases; unmatched bases: 6. Germline V gene data show CDR1 as SQVTM and CDR2 as ANQGSEA. The CDR3 region has the DNA TGCAGCGTTGCCCAGCGGGAGATGAATGAGCAGTTCTTC. Its protein product is CSVAQREMNEQFF.

This chain uses TRBV6-5 with TRBJ2-3, with 8 bases aligning to TRBD1. The germline V gene has CDR1 MNHEY and CDR2 SVGAGI. This CDR3 is 13 amino acids long. V shed 8 bases and J 2 bases; nucleotides not matched to a gene: 3. The CDR3 DNA reads TGTGCCAGCCGGACAGGGAACACAGATACGCAGTATTTT. Protein sequence: CASRTGNTDTQYF.

The V call is TRBV28, the J call TRBJ1-2; no firm D call. This CDR3 region has 15 residues. The germline V gene has CDR1 MDHEN and CDR2 SYDVKM. V was trimmed by 6 bases and J by 2 bases, leaving 16 bases between them. CDR3 in amino acids: CASSPSGIPNYGYTF. The CDR3 coding sequence is TGTGCCAGCAGCCCCAGTGGTATCCCCAACTATGGCTACACCTTC.

This clone was recorded once. The chain uses TRBV19 and TRBJ2-7; 8 nucleotides line up with TRBD2. The CDR3 runs 15 residues. V was pared by 6 bases and J by 0 bases, with 7 bases of the junction left unmatched. Germline CDR1 is LNHDA and CDR2 is SQIVND (reference sequence). For the CDR3, the DNA is TGTGCCAGTAGCACCACAGGGACTAGCTCCTACGAGCAGTACTTC. Amino acids: CASSTTGTSSYEQYF.

V and J are TRBV7-2 and TRBJ2-3, with 12 bases aligning to TRBD2. The CDR3 length is 16 residues. V gave up 3 bases and J gave up 7 bases; unmatched junction bases: 8. CDR1 and CDR2 (germline): SGHTA, FQGNSA. The CDR3 DNA follows: TGTGCCAGCAGCTTCTCTAGCGGGAGGGGTACAAATACGCAGTATTTT. This codes for CASSFSSGRGTNTQYF. The variable domain in full, with the rest retrieved from reference TRBV7-2 and TRBJ2-3, is GAGVSQSPSNKVTEKGKDVELRCDPISGHTALYWYRQSLGQGLEFLIYFQGNSAPDKSGLPSDRFSAERTGGSVSTLTIQRTQQEDSAVYLCASSFSSGRGTNTQYFGPGTRLTVL.

The CDR3 loop reads CSVDLQGIANYGYTF. DNA of the CDR3: TGCAGCGTTGATTTGCAGGGGATAGCTAACTATGGCTACACCTTC. V gene TRBV29-1 combines with J gene TRBJ1-2; maybe TRBD1 (6 bases). Trimming removed 3 bases at V and 0 bases at J, with 14 bases between. Germline V lookup: CDR1 SQVTM, CDR2 ANQGSEA. The CDR3 is made up of 15 amino acids.

V usage is TRBV13 and J usage is TRBJ1-4; no firm D call. Deletions cut 2 bases from V and 7 bases from J, with 11 bases between. The CDR3 length is 14 residues. Per the germline V gene, CDR1 is PRHDT and CDR2 is FYEKMQ (reference sequence). This CDR3 is CASSLRRTGEKLFF. CDR3 sequence (DNA): TGTGCCAGCAGCTTACGAAGAACCGGTGAAAAACTGTTTTTT. The full variable domain, with the rest looked up from reference TRBV13 and TRBJ1-4, is AAGVIQSPRHLIKEKRETATLKCYPIPRHDTVYWYQQGPGQDPQFLISFYEKMQSDKGSIPDRFSAQQFSDYHSELNMSSLELGDSALYFCASSLRRTGEKLFFGSGTQLSVL.

This chain connects TRBV27 to TRBJ1-3; 9 bases line up with TRBD1. Looked up from germline, CDR1 is MNHEY and CDR2 is SMNVEV (reference sequence). This CDR3 comprises 14 residues. V shed 9 bases and J 4 bases; nucleotides not matched to a gene: 7. The CDR3 nucleotides read TGTGCCAGTAGGACAGGGGATACCGGAAACACCATATATTTT. Translating it yields CASRTGDTGNTIYF.

The rearrangement joins TRBV6-2 or TRBV6-3 to TRBJ1-1, with a tentative D call TRBD1 (5 bases). There are 13 residues in the CDR3. Germline-derived CDR1 and CDR2 are MNHEY and SVGEGT. V lost 6 bases, J lost 4 bases, and 12 bases lay in between. The CDR3 is CASSLGGVTEAFF. DNA of the CDR3: TGTGCCAGCAGCCTAGGAGGGGTCACTGAAGCTTTCTTT.

This chain uses TRBV19 with TRBJ1-2; 7 bases fit TRBD1. Germline CDR1 LNHDA, CDR2 SQIVND (reference sequence). The V gene end was trimmed by 5 bases and the J gene end by 5 bases; junction bases not matched to a gene: 8. The length of the CDR3 is 14 residues. CDR3 nucleotides: TGTGCCAGTAGTGGCTCTCTGGGACAGTATGGCTACACCTTC. It yields the protein CASSGSLGQYGYTF. Full variable domain (rest looked up from reference TRBV19 and TRBJ1-2): DGGITQSPKYLFRKEGQNVTLSCEQNLNHDAMYWYRQDPGQGLRLIYYSQIVNDFQKGDIAEGYSVSREKKESFPLTVTSAQKNPTAFYLCASSGSLGQYGYTFGSGTRLTVV.

The chain is built from TRBV5-4 and TRBJ2-7, with 8 bases lining up with TRBD1. CDR1 and CDR2 (germline): SGHNT, YYREEE (reference sequence). V lost 4 bases, J lost 4 bases, and 7 bases stayed unmatched. This CDR3 is built from 14 residues. The CDR3 DNA sequence: TGTGCCAGCAGCATGGACAGGGAGACTTACGAGCAGTACTTC. This gives the protein CASSMDRETYEQYF.

The rearrangement uses TRBV19 and TRBJ2-1; 10 positions match TRBD2. After removal of 5 bases from V and 8 bases from J, the junction contained 9 bases not matched to a gene. The germline gives CDR1 LNHDA, CDR2 SQIVND (reference sequence). The CDR3 has 15 amino acids. CDR3 sequence: CASSFGSGRSDEQFF. The CDR3 DNA reads TGTGCCAGTAGTTTTGGTAGCGGGAGGTCCGATGAGCAGTTCTTC.